This T cell receptor beta chain was identified in a study of T cell changes during pregnancy in multiple sclerosis. V was shortened by 6 bases and J by 0 bases, with 17 bases between the two germline ends. This CDR3 region has 16 residues. Germline CDR1 MRHNA, CDR2 SNTAGT. Profiling relied on immunoSEQ multiplex PCR, and the TCRdb table lists in-frame clones only, not all of them. The sample yields some 110,000 clones, roughly 89% seen once. This clone was found once. The chain carries TRBV6-4 and TRBJ1-2; D possibly corresponds to TRBD1 (5 bases). The receptor's source is a female donor with multiple sclerosis, enrolled in a pregnancy study. This specimen was peripheral blood, taken before pregnancy. Here the CDR3 DNA reads TGTGCCAGCAGCCTAGACACAGGTCCACCTAACTATGGCTACACCTTC. Protein product: CASSLDTGPPNYGYTF.